This TCR beta chain was obtained from a study of early T cells in non-severe SARS-CoV-2 infection. This clonotype was observed many times. MiXCR, applied by TCRdb to the 5' RACE reads, yields one record per CDR3 protein. The data show over 55,000 distinct CDR3 sequences, over 10% seen once. Germline V gene data show CDR1 as SGHAT and CDR2 as FQNNGV. V dropped 0 bases and J dropped 0; count of bases not matched to a gene: 7. CDR3 length: 17 residues. This clonotype was obtained from an adult who was a healthcare worker with PCR-confirmed SARS-CoV-2 infection or an uninfected control (not recorded which). The sequencing input was whole blood. The chain links TRBV11-2 to TRBJ1-1; 7 bases map to TRBD1. The CDR3 sequence: CASSLDPGRGMNTEAFF. The CDR3 region has the DNA TGTGCCAGCAGCTTAGATCCAGGCAGGGGGATGAACACTGAAGCTTTCTTT.